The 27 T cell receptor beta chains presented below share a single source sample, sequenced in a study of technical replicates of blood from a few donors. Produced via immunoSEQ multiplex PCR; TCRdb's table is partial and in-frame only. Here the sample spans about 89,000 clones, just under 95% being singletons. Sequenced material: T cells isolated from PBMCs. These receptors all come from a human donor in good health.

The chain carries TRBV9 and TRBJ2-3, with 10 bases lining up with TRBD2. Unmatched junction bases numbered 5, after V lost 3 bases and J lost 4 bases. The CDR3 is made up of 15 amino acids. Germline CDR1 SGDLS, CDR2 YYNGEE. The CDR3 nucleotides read TGTGCCAGCAGCGACCCCGGACTAGCGGCAGATACGCAGTATTTT. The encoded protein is CASSDPGLAADTQYF.

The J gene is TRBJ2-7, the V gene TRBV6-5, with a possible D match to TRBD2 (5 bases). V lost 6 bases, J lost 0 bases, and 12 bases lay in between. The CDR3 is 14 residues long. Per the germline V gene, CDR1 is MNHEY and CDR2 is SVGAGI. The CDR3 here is CASSADWPSYEQYF. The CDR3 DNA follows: TGTGCCAGCAGCGCGGACTGGCCCTCCTACGAGCAGTACTTC.

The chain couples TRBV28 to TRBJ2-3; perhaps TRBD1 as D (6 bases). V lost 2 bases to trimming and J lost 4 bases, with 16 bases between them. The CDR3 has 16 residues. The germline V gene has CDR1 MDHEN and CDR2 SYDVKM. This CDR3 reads CASSLTFSTGADTQYF. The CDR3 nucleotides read TGTGCCAGCAGTTTAACATTCTCGACAGGCGCAGATACGCAGTATTTT.

As DNA, the CDR3 is TGTGCCAGCAGGGACAGGGGGCCTGGCGAGCAGTACTTC. The encoded protein is CASRDRGPGEQYF. The gene calls are TRBV11-3 and TRBJ2-7, with 11 bases aligning to TRBD1. This CDR3 has 13 amino acids. Trimming took 6 bases from V and 6 from J; bases not matched to a gene: 4. CDR1 and CDR2 from the germline V gene are SGHNT and YENEEA.

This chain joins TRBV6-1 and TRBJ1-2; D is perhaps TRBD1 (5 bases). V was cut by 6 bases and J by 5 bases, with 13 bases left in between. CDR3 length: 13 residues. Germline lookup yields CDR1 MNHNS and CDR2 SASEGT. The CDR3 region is CASRGTRIYGYTF. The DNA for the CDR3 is TGTGCCAGCAGGGGGACTCGTATATATGGCTACACCTTC.

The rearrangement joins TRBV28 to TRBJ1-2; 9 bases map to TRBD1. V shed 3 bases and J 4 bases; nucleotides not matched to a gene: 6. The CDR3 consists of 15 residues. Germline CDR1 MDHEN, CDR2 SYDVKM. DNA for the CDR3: TGTGCCAGCAGTTTTGGGGGACAGGGAGCCTATGGCTACACCTTC. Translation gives CASSFGGQGAYGYTF.

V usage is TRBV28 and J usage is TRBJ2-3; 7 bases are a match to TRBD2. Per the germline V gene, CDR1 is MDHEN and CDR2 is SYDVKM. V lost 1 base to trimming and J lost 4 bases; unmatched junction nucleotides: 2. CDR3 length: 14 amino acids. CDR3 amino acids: CASSLLAGADTQYF. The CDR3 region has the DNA TGTGCCAGCAGTTTATTGGCGGGGGCAGATACGCAGTATTTT.

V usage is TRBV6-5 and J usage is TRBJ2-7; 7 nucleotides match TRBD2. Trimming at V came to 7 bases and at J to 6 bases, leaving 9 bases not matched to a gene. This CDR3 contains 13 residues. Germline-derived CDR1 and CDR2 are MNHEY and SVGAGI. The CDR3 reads CASMGGSSPEQYF. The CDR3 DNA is TGTGCCAGCATGGGCGGGAGCTCCCCCGAGCAGTACTTC.

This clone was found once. The CDR3: CASSGINRGLYGYTF. CDR3 DNA: TGTGCCAGCAGTGGAATTAACAGGGGCCTCTATGGCTACACCTTC. The chain combines TRBV27 with TRBJ1-2; 7 positions match TRBD1. Trimming removed 5 bases from V and 4 bases from J; junction bases left unmatched: 10. The CDR3 has 15 residues. Germline V gene sequence: CDR1 MNHEY, CDR2 SMNVEV (reference sequence).

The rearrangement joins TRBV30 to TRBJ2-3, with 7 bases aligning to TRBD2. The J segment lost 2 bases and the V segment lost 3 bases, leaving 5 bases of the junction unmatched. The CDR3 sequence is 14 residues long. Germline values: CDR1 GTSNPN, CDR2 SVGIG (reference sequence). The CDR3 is CAWRKRGLTDTQYF. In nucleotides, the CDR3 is TGTGCCTGGAGAAAGCGGGGTCTCACAGATACGCAGTATTTT.

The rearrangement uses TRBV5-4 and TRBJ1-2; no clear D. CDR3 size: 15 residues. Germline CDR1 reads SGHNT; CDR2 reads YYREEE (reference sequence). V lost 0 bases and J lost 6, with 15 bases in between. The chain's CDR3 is CASSLDTPGRHGYTF. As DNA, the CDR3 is TGTGCCAGCAGCTTGGATACCCCCGGGAGGCATGGCTACACCTTC.

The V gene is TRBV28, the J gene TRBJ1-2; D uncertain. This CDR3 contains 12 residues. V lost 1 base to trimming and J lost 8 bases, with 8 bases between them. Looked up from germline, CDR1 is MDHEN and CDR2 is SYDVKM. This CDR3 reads CASSLLAVGYTF. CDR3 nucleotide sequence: TGTGCCAGCAGTTTATTGGCCGTGGGCTACACCTTC.

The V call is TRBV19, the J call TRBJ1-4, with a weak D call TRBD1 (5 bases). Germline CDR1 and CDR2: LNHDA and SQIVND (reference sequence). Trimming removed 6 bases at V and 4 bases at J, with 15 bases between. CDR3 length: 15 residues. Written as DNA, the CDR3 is TGTGCCAGTAGGGAGCAGGACACGAGTAATGAAAAACTGTTTTTT. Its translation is CASREQDTSNEKLFF.

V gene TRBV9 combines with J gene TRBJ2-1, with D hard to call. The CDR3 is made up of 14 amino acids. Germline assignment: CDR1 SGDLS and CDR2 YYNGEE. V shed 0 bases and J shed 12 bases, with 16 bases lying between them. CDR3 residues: CASSVAGEPTWQFF. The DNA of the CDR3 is TGTGCCAGCAGCGTAGCGGGTGAACCTACCTGGCAGTTCTTC.

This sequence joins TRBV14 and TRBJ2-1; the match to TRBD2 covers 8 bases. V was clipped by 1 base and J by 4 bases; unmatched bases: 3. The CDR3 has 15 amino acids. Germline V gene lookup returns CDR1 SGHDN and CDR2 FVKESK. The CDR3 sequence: CASSQAGGPYNEQFF. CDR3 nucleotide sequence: TGTGCCAGCAGCCAAGCGGGGGGGCCGTACAATGAGCAGTTCTTC.

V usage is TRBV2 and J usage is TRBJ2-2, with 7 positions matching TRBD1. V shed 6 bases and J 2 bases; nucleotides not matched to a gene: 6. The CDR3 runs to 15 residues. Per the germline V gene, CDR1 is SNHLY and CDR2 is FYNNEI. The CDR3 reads CASRPGQSNTGELFF. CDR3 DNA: TGTGCCAGCAGACCGGGACAGTCAAACACCGGGGAGCTGTTTTTT.

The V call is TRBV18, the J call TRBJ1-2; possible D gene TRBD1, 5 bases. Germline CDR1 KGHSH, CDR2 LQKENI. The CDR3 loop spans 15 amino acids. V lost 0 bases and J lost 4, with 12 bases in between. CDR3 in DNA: TGTGCCAGCTCACCACCGGGTACAGGCCTCTATGGCTACACCTTC. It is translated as CASSPPGTGLYGYTF.

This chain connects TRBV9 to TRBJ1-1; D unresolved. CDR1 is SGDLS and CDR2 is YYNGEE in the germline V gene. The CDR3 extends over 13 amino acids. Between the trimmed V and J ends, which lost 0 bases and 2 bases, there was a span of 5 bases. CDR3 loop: CASSVALNTEAFF. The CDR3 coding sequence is TGTGCCAGCAGCGTAGCTTTAAACACTGAAGCTTTCTTT.

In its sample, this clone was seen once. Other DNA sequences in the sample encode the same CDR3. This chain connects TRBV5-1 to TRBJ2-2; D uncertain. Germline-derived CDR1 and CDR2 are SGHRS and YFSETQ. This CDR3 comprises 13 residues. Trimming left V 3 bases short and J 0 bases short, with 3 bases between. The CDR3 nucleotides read TGCGCCAGCAGCTCTTCGAACACCGGGGAGCTGTTTTTT. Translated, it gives CASSSSNTGELFF.

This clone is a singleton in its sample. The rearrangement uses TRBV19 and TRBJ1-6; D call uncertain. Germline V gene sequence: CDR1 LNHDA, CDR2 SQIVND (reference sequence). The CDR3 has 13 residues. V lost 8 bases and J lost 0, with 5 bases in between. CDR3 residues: CASSFSYNSPLHF. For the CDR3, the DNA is TGTGCCAGTTCCTTCTCCTATAATTCACCCCTCCACTTT.

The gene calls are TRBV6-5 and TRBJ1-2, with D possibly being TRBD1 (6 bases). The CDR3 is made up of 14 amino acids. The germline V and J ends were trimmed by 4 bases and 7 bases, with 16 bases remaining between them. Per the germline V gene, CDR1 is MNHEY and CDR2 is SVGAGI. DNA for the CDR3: TGTGCCAGCAGTTTTAATTTGCAGGACAGTGGCTACACCTTC. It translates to CASSFNLQDSGYTF.

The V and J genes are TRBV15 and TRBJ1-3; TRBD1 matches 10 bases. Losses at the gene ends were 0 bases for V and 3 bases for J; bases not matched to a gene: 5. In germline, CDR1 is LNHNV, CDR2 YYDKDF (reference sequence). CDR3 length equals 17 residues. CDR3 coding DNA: TGTGCCACCAGCAGAGACAGACAGGGGGCTTATGGAAACACCATATATTTT. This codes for CATSRDRQGAYGNTIYF.

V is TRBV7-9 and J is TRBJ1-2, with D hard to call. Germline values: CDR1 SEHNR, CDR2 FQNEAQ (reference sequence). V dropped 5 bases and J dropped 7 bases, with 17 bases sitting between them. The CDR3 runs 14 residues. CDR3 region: CASSLIGQAFGYTF. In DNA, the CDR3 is TGTGCCAGCAGCCTAATAGGTCAGGCCTTTGGCTACACCTTC.

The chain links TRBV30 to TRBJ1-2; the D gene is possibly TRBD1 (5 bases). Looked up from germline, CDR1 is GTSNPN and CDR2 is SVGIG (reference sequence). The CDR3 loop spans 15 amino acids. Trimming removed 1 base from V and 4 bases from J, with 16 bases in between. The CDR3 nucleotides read TGTGCCTGGAGTGGCCACAGGACTATTGGCTATGGCTACACCTTC. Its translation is CAWSGHRTIGYGYTF.

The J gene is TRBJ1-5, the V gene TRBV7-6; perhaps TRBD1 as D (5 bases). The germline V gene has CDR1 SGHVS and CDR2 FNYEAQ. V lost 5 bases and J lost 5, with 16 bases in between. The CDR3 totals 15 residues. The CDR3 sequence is CASSRGVSGDQPQHF. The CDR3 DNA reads TGTGCCAGCAGCCGGGGGGTTAGCGGAGATCAGCCCCAGCATTTT. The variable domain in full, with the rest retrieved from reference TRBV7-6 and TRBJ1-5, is GAGVSQSPRYKVTKRGQDVALRCDPISGHVSLYWYRQALGQGPEFLTYFNYEAQQDKSGLPNDRFSAERPEGSISTLTIQRTEQRDSAMYRCASSRGVSGDQPQHFGDGTRLSIL.

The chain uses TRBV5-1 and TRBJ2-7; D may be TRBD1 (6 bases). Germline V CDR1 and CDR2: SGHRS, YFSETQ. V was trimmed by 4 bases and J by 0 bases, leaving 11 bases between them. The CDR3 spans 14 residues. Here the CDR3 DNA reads TGCGCCAGCAGCCCCGGGACACTCTCCTACGAGCAGTACTTC. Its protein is CASSPGTLSYEQYF.

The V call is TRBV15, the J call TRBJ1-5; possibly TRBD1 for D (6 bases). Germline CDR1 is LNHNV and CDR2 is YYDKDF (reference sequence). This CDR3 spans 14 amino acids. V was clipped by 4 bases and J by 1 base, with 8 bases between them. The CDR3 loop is CATSITGSNQPQHF. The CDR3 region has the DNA TGTGCCACCAGCATTACAGGGAGCAATCAGCCCCAGCATTTT.